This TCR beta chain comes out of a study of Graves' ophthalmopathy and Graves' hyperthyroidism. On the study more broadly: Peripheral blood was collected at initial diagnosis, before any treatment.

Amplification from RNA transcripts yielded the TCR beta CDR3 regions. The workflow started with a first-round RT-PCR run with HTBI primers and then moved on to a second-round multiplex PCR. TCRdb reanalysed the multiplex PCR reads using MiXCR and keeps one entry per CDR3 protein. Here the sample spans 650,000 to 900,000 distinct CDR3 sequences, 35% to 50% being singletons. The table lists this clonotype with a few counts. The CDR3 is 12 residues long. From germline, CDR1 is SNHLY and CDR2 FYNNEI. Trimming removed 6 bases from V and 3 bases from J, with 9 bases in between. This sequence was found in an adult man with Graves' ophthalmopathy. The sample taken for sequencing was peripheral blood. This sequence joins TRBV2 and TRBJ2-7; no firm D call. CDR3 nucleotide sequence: TGTGCCAGCAGAGACACAATCTACGAGCAGTACTTC. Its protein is CASRDTIYEQYF.